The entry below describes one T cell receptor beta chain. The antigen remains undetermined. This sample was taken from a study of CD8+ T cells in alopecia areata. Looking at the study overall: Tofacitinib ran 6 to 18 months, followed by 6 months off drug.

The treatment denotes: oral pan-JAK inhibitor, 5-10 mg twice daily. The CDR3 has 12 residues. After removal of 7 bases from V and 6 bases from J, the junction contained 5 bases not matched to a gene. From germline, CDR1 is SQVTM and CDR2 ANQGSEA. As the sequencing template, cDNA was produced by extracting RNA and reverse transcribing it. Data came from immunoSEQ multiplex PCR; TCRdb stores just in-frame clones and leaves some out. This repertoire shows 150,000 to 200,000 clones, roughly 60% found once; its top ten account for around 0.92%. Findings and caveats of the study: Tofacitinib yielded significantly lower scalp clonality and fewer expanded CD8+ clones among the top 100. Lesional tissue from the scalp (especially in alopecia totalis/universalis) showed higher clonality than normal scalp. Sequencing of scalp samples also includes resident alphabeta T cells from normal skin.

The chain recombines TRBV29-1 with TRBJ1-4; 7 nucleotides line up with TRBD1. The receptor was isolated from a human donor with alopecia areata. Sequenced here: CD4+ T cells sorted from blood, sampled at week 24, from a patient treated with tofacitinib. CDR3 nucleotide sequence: TGCAGCGCACAGGGGCGGGATGAAAAACTGTTTTTT. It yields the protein CSAQGRDEKLFF.